Listed below are T cell receptor beta chains from one sample, sequenced in a study of CD8 T cells in ankylosing spondylitis. TCRdb reanalysed the 5' RACE reads using MiXCR and keeps one entry per CDR3 protein. The repertoire holds 700,000 to 850,000 distinct CDR3 sequences, 12% seen once, with 0.51% in the top ten. The material sequenced was blood, either unsorted or a sorted T cell fraction (not recorded which). The receptor source for this set is a male donor with ankylosing spondylitis. The CDR3 runs from the conserved cysteine through the conserved F or W. The D gene is left open where the match is weak. Only part of the rows carry a size: once, few, many, or a class if the clone is expanded.

CASSLVSWTGKVAAFF,TGTGCCAGCAGCTTAGTATCGTGGACAGGGAAAGTTGCAGCTTTCTTT,TRBJ1-1,.,TRBD1,TRBV7-2
CASSPGWGEDTQYF,TGTGCCAGCAGCCCAGGCTGGGGGGAAGATACGCAGTATTTT,TRBJ2-3,.,.,TRBV11-2
CASSLIRGRKTGELFF,TGTGCCAGCAGCTTAATCAGGGGGCGAAAGACCGGGGAGCTGTTTTTT,TRBJ2-2,.,TRBD1,TRBV11-2
CASSRGAAGSYEQYF,TGCGCCAGCAGCCGAGGCGCGGCAGGGTCCTACGAGCAGTACTTC,TRBJ2-7,.,.,TRBV5-1
CASSTGMGYNEQFF,TGTGCCAGCTCGACAGGGATGGGGTACAATGAGCAGTTCTTC,TRBJ2-1,.,TRBD1,TRBV7-3
CASSQDFGLGRSYGYTF,TGTGCCAGCAGCCAAGATTTTGGGTTGGGCAGATCCTATGGCTACACCTTC,TRBJ1-2,.,.,TRBV4-2
CASTNRGGETQYF,TGTGCCAGCACCAATAGGGGGGGAGAGACCCAGTACTTC,TRBJ2-5,.,.,TRBV7-2
CASSLTSGRAMDTQYF,TGTGCCAGCAGCCTTACTAGCGGGAGGGCCATGGATACGCAGTATTTT,TRBJ2-3,.,TRBD2,TRBV7-9
CASSYAKPGRECEQYF,TGTGCCAGCAGTTATGCCAAACCGGGCAGGGAATGCGAGCAGTACTTC,TRBJ2-7,few,.,TRBV6-9
CASSSRRGNEQFF,TGTGCCAGCAGCTCCCGACGAGGGAATGAGCAGTTCTTC,TRBJ2-1,many,.,TRBV7-2
CASSYAGGDTEAFF,TGTGCCAGCAGTTACGCAGGGGGTGATACTGAAGCTTTCTTT,TRBJ1-1,.,TRBD1,TRBV6-5
CASSLVGTSGTDTQYF,TGCGCCAGCAGCTTGGTCGGGACTAGCGGCACAGATACGCAGTATTTT,TRBJ2-3,many,TRBD2,TRBV7-2
CATSLSGANVLTF,TGTGCCACCAGCCTCTCCGGGGCCAACGTCCTGACTTTC,TRBJ2-6,.,.,TRBV15
CASSPRPSLLYNEQFF,TGTGCCAGCAGCCCCCGGCCTAGCCTCCTCTACAATGAGCAGTTCTTC,TRBJ2-1,few,.,TRBV7-9
CASSQDPRAPSYEQYF,TGTGCCAGCAGCCAAGATCCGCGGGCCCCGTCCTACGAGCAGTACTTC,TRBJ2-7,.,.,TRBV3-1
CASSPGVRDSNQPQHF,TGTGCCAGCTCACCAGGGGTCAGGGATAGCAATCAGCCCCAGCATTTT,TRBJ1-5,.,.,TRBV18
CSCQWLAASYNEQFF,TGCAGCTGCCAGTGGCTAGCGGCCTCCTACAATGAGCAGTTCTTC,TRBJ2-1,.,TRBD2,TRBV20-1
CASGNSGTGHSPLHF,TGTGCCAGCGGAAACAGCGGCACGGGGCATTCACCCCTCCACTTT,TRBJ1-6,few,.,TRBV5-8
CASSLTGQGTTEAFF,TGTGCCAGCAGCTTAACGGGACAAGGAACCACTGAAGCTTTCTTT,TRBJ1-1,few,.,TRBV7-2
CASSQSAGGVGANVLTF,TGTGCCAGCAGTCAATCCGCAGGGGGAGTTGGGGCCAACGTCCTGACTTTC,TRBJ2-6,many,TRBD1,TRBV12-3/TRBV12-4
CASSQRGEHNYGYTF,TGTGCCAGCAGCCAACGGGGTGAGCATAACTATGGCTACACCTTC,TRBJ1-2,few,.,TRBV6-1
CASSPRVTSGSNEQFF,TGTGCCAGCTCACCCCGCGTGACTAGCGGGAGTAATGAGCAGTTCTTC,TRBJ2-1,.,TRBD2,TRBV18
CAILQGLSNEKLFF,TGTGCCATCCTACAGGGGCTCTCTAATGAAAAACTGTTTTTT,TRBJ1-4,.,TRBD1,TRBV2
CSVEDLHTSGSPDTQYF,TGCAGCGTTGAAGATCTTCATACTAGCGGGAGCCCAGATACGCAGTATTTT,TRBJ2-3,many,TRBD2,TRBV29-1
CATSSRRAGQGREKLFF,TGTGCCACCAGCTCCCGGCGCGCGGGACAGGGCCGTGAAAAACTGTTTTTT,TRBJ1-4,many,TRBD1,TRBV15
CASSQVRVRDEQFF,TGTGCCAGCAGCCAAGTACGGGTCCGGGATGAGCAGTTCTTC,TRBJ2-1,few,.,TRBV3-1
CASSYLTGGGTQYF,TGTGCCAGCAGTTACTTGACCGGGGGCGGTACGCAGTATTTT,TRBJ2-3,few,.,TRBV6-5
CASRYSGRHYNEQFF,TGTGCCAGCAGATATAGCGGGAGGCACTACAATGAGCAGTTCTTC,TRBJ2-1,.,TRBD2,TRBV7-2
CASSPRTSGNSGANVLTF,TGTGCCAGCAGCCCACGGACTAGCGGGAACTCTGGGGCCAACGTCCTGACTTTC,TRBJ2-6,.,TRBD2,TRBV11-1
CASSVLGTSASRGKTTQYF,TGTGCCAGCAGCGTACTCGGGACTAGCGCTTCCAGGGGGAAAACGACCCAGTACTTC,TRBJ2-5,few,TRBD2,TRBV7-8
CAISESRTVRTQYF,TGTGCCATCAGTGAGTCTAGAACGGTGAGAACGCAGTATTTT,TRBJ2-3,few,.,TRBV10-3
CASSVWGLNTEAFF,TGTGCCAGCAGCGTATGGGGACTGAACACTGAAGCTTTCTTT,TRBJ1-1,.,.,TRBV7-9
CSARDQVTGKSYEQYF,TGCAGTGCTAGAGACCAGGTGACAGGGAAATCCTACGAGCAGTACTTC,TRBJ2-7,few,TRBD1,TRBV20-1
CASSLEHRESPLHF,TGTGCCAGCAGCTTAGAACACAGGGAATCACCCCTCCACTTT,TRBJ1-6,few,.,TRBV11-1
CAIRTDRENTEAFF,TGTGCCATCAGGACGGACAGGGAGAACACTGAAGCTTTCTTT,TRBJ1-1,.,TRBD1,TRBV10-3
CASSQRLAGEINSYEQYF,TGTGCCAGCAGCCAACGACTAGCGGGGGAAATAAACTCCTACGAGCAGTACTTC,TRBJ2-7,few,TRBD2,TRBV2
CSARDPNKPGNTEAFF,TGCAGTGCTAGAGATCCTAATAAACCGGGGAACACTGAAGCTTTCTTT,TRBJ1-1,.,.,TRBV20-1
CATSRKPLGGLDYNEQFF,TGTGCCACCAGCAGAAAACCCCTGGGGGGACTAGACTACAATGAGCAGTTCTTC,TRBJ2-1,few,TRBD2,TRBV15
CSAQGGTTNEKLFF,TGCAGTGCGCAGGGGGGAACAACTAATGAAAAACTGTTTTTT,TRBJ1-4,.,TRBD1,TRBV20-1
CATSRDWAGANVLTF,TGTGCCACCAGCAGAGATTGGGCTGGGGCCAACGTCCTGACTTTC,TRBJ2-6,few,.,TRBV15
CASARGPGNTIYF,TGTGCCAGCGCGAGGGGGCCTGGAAACACCATATATTTT,TRBJ1-3,few,TRBD1,TRBV4-2
CSASDALRGQETQYF,TGCAGTGCTTCCGACGCCCTTAGGGGCCAAGAGACCCAGTACTTC,TRBJ2-5,few,.,TRBV20-1
CASSFTVPVTDTQYF,TGTGCCAGCAGTTTCACCGTCCCCGTCACAGATACGCAGTATTTT,TRBJ2-3,few,.,TRBV28
CASSSRQGKNEQFF,TGTGCCAGCAGCTCCAGGCAGGGTAAGAATGAGCAGTTCTTC,TRBJ2-1,.,.,TRBV5-4
CASSWGLAAAYNEQFF,TGCGCCAGCAGTTGGGGGCTAGCGGCGGCCTACAATGAGCAGTTCTTC,TRBJ2-1,few,.,TRBV5-1
CASSTGLAVNTGELFF,TGTGCCAGCAGCACCGGACTAGCGGTGAACACCGGGGAGCTGTTTTTT,TRBJ2-2,few,TRBD2,TRBV5-5
CASSRDKLGNYGYTF,TGTGCCAGCAGCCGAGACAAGCTAGGAAACTATGGCTACACCTTC,TRBJ1-2,few,.,TRBV6-1
CASSPRLAEFYEQYF,TGTGCCAGCTCACCTCGACTAGCGGAGTTCTACGAGCAGTACTTC,TRBJ2-7,.,TRBD2,TRBV18